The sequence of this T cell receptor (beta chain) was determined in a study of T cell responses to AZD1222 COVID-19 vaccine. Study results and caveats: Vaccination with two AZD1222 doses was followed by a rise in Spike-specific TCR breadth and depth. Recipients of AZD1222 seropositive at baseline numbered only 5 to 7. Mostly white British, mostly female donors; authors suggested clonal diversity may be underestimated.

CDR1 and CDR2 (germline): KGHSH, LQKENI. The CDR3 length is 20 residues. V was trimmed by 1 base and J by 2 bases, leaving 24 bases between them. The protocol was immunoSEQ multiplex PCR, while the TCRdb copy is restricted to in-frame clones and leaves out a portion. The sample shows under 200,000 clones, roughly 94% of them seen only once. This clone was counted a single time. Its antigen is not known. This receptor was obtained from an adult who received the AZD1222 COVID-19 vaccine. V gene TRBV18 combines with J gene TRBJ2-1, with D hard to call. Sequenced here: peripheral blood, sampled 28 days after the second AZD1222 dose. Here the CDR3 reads CASSPRGARPPSLAYNEQFF. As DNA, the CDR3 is TGTGCCAGCTCACCACGGGGTGCGAGGCCCCCCTCTCTTGCCTACAATGAGCAGTTCTTC. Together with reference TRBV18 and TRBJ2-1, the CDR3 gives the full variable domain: NAGVMQNPRHLVRRRGQEARLRCSPMKGHSHVYWYRQLPEEGLKFMVYLQKENIIDESGMPKERFSAEFPKEGPSILRIQQVVRGDSAAYFCASSPRGARPPSLAYNEQFFGPGTRLTVL.